This paragraph covers one T cell receptor beta chain sequence. The read comes to an end 3 residues before the CDR3 does, leaving the germline J gene to fill in the end. This sample is part of a study of T cells in women clearing cervical HPV infection. Study background: Control women cleared a single incident HPV16 infection within 12 months. With HLA typing for only a few women, HLA confounding remains possible.

Each participant carried one incident cervical HPV16 infection only. MY09/MY11 PCR detected cervical HPV DNA; dot-blot assigned genotypes. The CDR3 contains 17 residues. The germline gives CDR1 LNHDA, CDR2 SQIVND (reference sequence). Measured with immunoSEQ multiplex PCR; TCRdb has only the in-frame clones, and not every one. The sample data list more than 30,000 clones. What was sequenced was blood buffy coat. The sequence was obtained from a woman between 18 and 70 years old with a cervical HPV16 infection that either progressed to CIN3+ or cleared (not recorded which). This chain links TRBV19 with TRBJ2-2; 8 bases are a match to TRBD1. CDR3 DNA (partial): TGTGCCAGTAGTACCGGGACAGGTGTGTTTTTCCGAGAAAAG. Translation: CASSTGTGVFFREK. The whole CDR3 protein is CASSTGTGVFFREKLFF.